The source of this T cell receptor (beta chain) is a study of blood T cell repertoires in COVID-19. At the level of the study: Acute and convalescent COVID-19 samples came from the United States, Italy and Spain.

V was trimmed by 4 bases and J by 3 bases, leaving 10 bases between them. The CDR3 has 14 amino acids. Germline-derived CDR1 and CDR2 are SNHLY and FYNNEI. Sequencing was performed with immunoSEQ multiplex PCR; in TCRdb, only in-frame clones are kept and a portion is missing. The sample shows approximately 180,000 clones, 89% of them seen only once. Participants reported their clinical history, and cohort assignment relied on those reports. Sequencing was carried out using PBMCs or T cells enriched from blood (not recorded which). The sequence came from a woman aged 40 to 49 with acute COVID-19. The rearrangement joins TRBV2 to TRBJ1-5; a possible D gene is TRBD1 (5 bases). The CDR3 protein is CASSADRNNQPQHF. The CDR3 coding sequence is TGTGCCAGCAGTGCAGACAGAAACAATCAGCCCCAGCATTTT. Drawing the rest from reference TRBV2 and TRBJ1-5, the complete variable domain is EPEVTQTPSHQVTQMGQEVILRCVPISNHLYFYWYRQILGQKVEFLVSFYNNEISEKSEIFDDQFSVERPDGSNFTLKIRSTKLEDSAMYFCASSADRNNQPQHFGDGTRLSIL.